The source of this T cell receptor beta chain is a study of OX40 agonist ivuxolimab in advanced cancers. Context from the whole study: The costimulatory receptor OX40 (CD134) was targeted by ivuxolimab, a fully human IgG2 agonistic monoclonal antibody. Intravenous ivuxolimab was administered to patients every 2 weeks at six dose levels: 0.01, 0.1, 0.3, 1.5, 3 and 10 mg/kg. Among the roughly 50 dose-escalation patients, approximately 20 had hepatocellular carcinoma, roughly 15 melanoma, 9 renal cell carcinoma and 9 head and neck cancer. In the dose-escalation cohort, 75% to 85% of patients were male, and the mean age was 60 years with a range of roughly 23 to 79. Patients were allowed to have had prior anti-PD-1, anti-PD-L1 or anti-CTLA-4 therapy, and roughly 40% of the dose-escalation patients had previously received checkpoint inhibitors. Partial responses occurred in three dose-escalation patients, of whom one had hepatocellular carcinoma and two had cutaneous melanoma. Peripheral TCRbeta sequencing was intended to test whether TCR sequence diversity was altered and clonal T-cell expansion was caused by ivuxolimab. The paper covers the monotherapy dose-escalation part of the phase I ivuxolimab trial, which included N of about 50 patients.

What the authors observed across the whole study: The antigen specificity of the clonally expanded peripheral T cells was not determined. At doses from 0.1 to 3.0 mg/kg, clonal expansion was seen in both CD4+ and CD8+ blood T cells between baseline and week 6. After ivuxolimab, more expanded clones were found on average in CD8+ T cells than in CD4+ T cells. Low levels of normalized T-cell clonal expansion were also seen in some patients who did not respond. In partial responders in the 0.1-3.0 mg/kg groups, normalized peripheral clonal expansion was found to be among the lowest, especially among CD8+ T cells.

Genomic DNA was isolated from the sorted cells so that the TCRbeta CDR3 region could be sequenced. The immunoSEQ Assay was used for sequencing of TCRbeta CDR3 regions. TCRdb's version of the immuneACCESS table is confined to in-frame rearrangements and falls short of the full clone set. An unresolved V gene accounts for under half of the shortfall where checked; the remainder is of unknown origin. For this sample there are fewer than 100,000 clones; approximately 88% appear just once. The ten largest clones take up 9% to 10% of the sample. The germline V gene specifies KGHSH as CDR1 and LQKENI as CDR2. The CDR3, cysteine through phenylalanine, is 16 amino acids long. Just CDR3 DNA is preserved here, 48 bases in frame from base 1. Trimmed from V: 4 bases; trimmed from J: 2 bases; junction bases lacking a gene match: 11. Comment on this clone: It lacks a known antigen. No qualities accompany the bases; no much larger clone lies one base away.

Patients with autoimmune disease history or receiving systemic immunosuppression were excluded from the trial. Peripheral blood for TCR sequencing was drawn from every dose cohort at baseline, at cycle 4 day 1 and at cycle 7 day 1. The samples were taken from a phase I, first-in-human, multicenter, open-label dose-escalation trial of ivuxolimab. The trial enrolled adults with locally advanced or metastatic head and neck squamous cell, hepatocellular, melanoma or renal cell carcinoma. CD4+ and CD8+ T cells were sorted separately from peripheral blood before TCR sequencing. Specimen: CD4+ or CD8+ T cells sorted from blood, collected in a trial of the OX40 agonist ivuxolimab. Recombination linked TRBV18 to TRBJ2-7, and TRBD1 aligns with 7 junction nucleotides. The TCR was taken from an adult with an advanced solid tumor such as melanoma, head and neck, liver or kidney cancer. CDR3 loop: CASSRSDRFSTYEQYF. The DNA sequence is given as TGTGCCAGCTCACGGTCGGACAGGTTTTCCACCTACGAGCAGTACTTC. Full variable domain (CDR3 extended with the reference TRBV18 and TRBJ2-7 proteins): NAGVMQNPRHLVRRRGQEARLRCSPMKGHSHVYWYRQLPEEGLKFMVYLQKENIIDESGMPKERFSAEFPKEGPSILRIQQVVRGDSAAYFCASSRSDRFSTYEQYFGPGTRLTVT.